Following are 25 T cell receptor beta chains from one sample sequenced in a study of blood T cell repertoires in COVID-19 (dated by TCRdb to 2020 to 2021). Library generation was performed with the immunoSEQ multiplex PCR assay. TCRdb mirrors the immuneACCESS table, restricted to in-frame sequences. Some clones are absent from its copies; in checked studies, under half trace to an unresolved V gene, and the reason for the others is unknown. Counted in this sample were some 45,000 clones; 88% of them appeared once. The top ten hold about 12% of the sample. The sample comprised peripheral blood. These receptors all come from a human donor with active COVID-19. The donor label of this sample is uncertain.

This clone has just a few counts. Written as DNA, the CDR3 is TGTGCCAGCAGTCTTTCGACGGAGGGTTCACCCCTCCACTTT. Its translation: CASSLSTEGSPLHF. The rearrangement joins TRBV28 to TRBJ1-6; D call uncertain. Germline CDR1 MDHEN, CDR2 SYDVKM. V was clipped by 5 bases and J by 9 bases, with 14 bases between them. The CDR3 totals 14 residues.

The V and J genes are TRBV27 and TRBJ2-7; a weak D match, TRBD2 (5 bases). The CDR3 length is 14 residues. The germline gives CDR1 MNHEY, CDR2 SMNVEV (reference sequence). The V and J ends lost 0 bases and 0 bases respectively, with 6 bases between them. Here the CDR3 DNA reads TGTGCCAGCAGTTTATCAGGGAGCTCCTACGAGCAGTACTTC. Protein sequence: CASSLSGSSYEQYF.

The V call is TRBV6-5, the J call TRBJ1-2, with D perhaps matching TRBD1 (5 bases). V was trimmed by 6 bases and J by 4 bases, leaving 15 bases between them. Germline V gene data show CDR1 as MNHEY and CDR2 as SVGAGI. The CDR3 covers 14 residues. The CDR3 coding sequence is TGTGCCAGCAGGGGGACGGGAGGGTCCTATGGCTACACCTTC. The encoded protein is CASRGTGGSYGYTF.

The CDR3 reads CASRQGAEAFF. CDR3 sequence (DNA): TGTGCCAGCAGACAGGGCGCTGAAGCTTTCTTT. V and J are TRBV3-1 (or the pseudogene TRBV3-2) and TRBJ1-1, with TRBD1 as a possible D gene (6 bases). Germline V gives CDR1 LGHDT, CDR2 YNNKEL (reference sequence). V lost 6 bases, J lost 6 bases, and 8 bases lay in between. The CDR3 consists of 11 residues.

The rearrangement uses TRBV18 and TRBJ2-7, with D hard to call. CDR1 KGHSH and CDR2 LQKENI come from the germline V gene. V was cut by 3 bases and J by 2 bases, with 5 bases left in between. The CDR3 contains 12 residues. The CDR3 sequence: CASSPLAYEQYF. The CDR3 nucleotides read TGTGCCAGCTCACCCCTAGCCTACGAGCAGTACTTC.

The gene calls are TRBV19 and TRBJ1-1; D possibly corresponds to TRBD1 (6 bases). The CDR3 covers 15 residues. Germline V gene lookup returns CDR1 LNHDA and CDR2 SQIVND (reference sequence). V dropped 5 bases and J dropped 0 bases, with 13 bases sitting between them. DNA for the CDR3: TGTGCCAGTAGTGGGAGGGGGGAGATGAACACTGAAGCTTTCTTT. Translation: CASSGRGEMNTEAFF.

This rearrangement joins TRBV11-3 to TRBJ2-7; 8 positions agree with TRBD1. V was pared by 5 bases and J by 4 bases, with 10 bases of the junction left unmatched. The CDR3 extends over 15 amino acids. Germline V CDR1 and CDR2: SGHNT, YENEEA. CDR3 DNA sequence: TGTGCCAGCAGCCTCAACAGGGGGGAGGCTTACGAGCAGTACTTC. Protein sequence: CASSLNRGEAYEQYF.

The chain employs TRBV28 and TRBJ2-1, with 7 bases fitting TRBD2. V gave up 2 bases and J gave up 1 base; unmatched junction bases: 5. Germline CDR1 MDHEN, CDR2 SYDVKM. The CDR3 extends over 16 amino acids. CDR3 coding DNA: TGTGCCAGCAGTTTAGGCGGGAGCGGATCCTACAATGAGCAGTTCTTC. It codes for CASSLGGSGSYNEQFF.

The rearrangement uses TRBV4-3 and TRBJ2-1; 8 bases fit TRBD2. Trimming removed 3 bases from V and 3 bases from J; junction bases left unmatched: 10. CDR1 and CDR2 (germline): LGHNA, YSLEER. This CDR3 has 17 residues. This CDR3 reads CASSQAVAGFYYNEQFF. CDR3 bases: TGCGCCAGCAGCCAGGCCGTAGCGGGATTTTACTACAATGAGCAGTTCTTC.

The chain employs TRBV6-2 or TRBV6-3 and TRBJ2-3; 7 bases agree with TRBD1. Germline assignment: CDR1 MNHEY and CDR2 SVGEGT. The CDR3 loop spans 15 amino acids. V lost 5 bases, J lost 3 bases, and 8 bases stayed unmatched. CDR3 in amino acids: CASSDVGRGTDTQYF. The CDR3 DNA is TGTGCCAGCAGTGACGTCGGCAGGGGGACAGATACGCAGTATTTT.

Only a few counts were recorded for this clone. The V gene is TRBV10-3, the J gene TRBJ2-7; 10 nucleotides match TRBD2. Unmatched junction bases numbered 10, after V lost 0 bases and J lost 5 bases. The CDR3 has 17 residues. From germline, CDR1 is ENHRY and CDR2 SYGVKD. CDR3 protein: CAISESAMGLASHEQYF. The CDR3 DNA sequence: TGTGCCATCAGTGAGTCGGCTATGGGACTAGCGTCCCACGAGCAGTACTTC.

V and J are TRBV3-1 (or the pseudogene TRBV3-2) and TRBJ1-4, with D maybe TRBD1 (5 bases). The CDR3 sequence is 13 residues long. Trimming cost V 3 bases and J 7 bases, with 9 bases left between them. Germline lookup yields CDR1 LGHDT and CDR2 YNNKEL (reference sequence). CDR3 sequence (DNA): TGTGCCAGCAGCCAGGGGCCAGCTGAAAAACTGTTTTTT. Translated, it gives CASSQGPAEKLFF.

The chain carries TRBV2 and TRBJ2-3; 10 bases line up with TRBD2. The trim removed 5 bases at V and 2 bases at J, leaving 4 bases unmatched. The CDR3 runs 15 residues. The germline V gene encodes CDR1 SNHLY and CDR2 FYNNEI. In DNA, the CDR3 is TGTGCCAGCAGTACCAGCGGGGGGGCCACAGATACGCAGTATTTT. Residues: CASSTSGGATDTQYF.

The CDR3 DNA reads TGTGCCAGCAGCTTCTCGGTGGGGGGTCAGACCCAGTACTTC. Its translation: CASSFSVGGQTQYF. V gene TRBV7-2 combines with J gene TRBJ2-5; D is possibly TRBD2 (6 bases). The germline V gene has CDR1 SGHTA and CDR2 FQGNSA. V was clipped by 3 bases and J by 6 bases, with 14 bases between them. The CDR3 contains 14 residues.

Only one count was recorded for this clone. The gene calls are TRBV10-3 and TRBJ2-7; 7 bases agree with TRBD1. V was clipped by 4 bases and J by 0 bases; unmatched bases: 9. This CDR3 is built from 16 residues. Looked up from germline, CDR1 is ENHRY and CDR2 is SYGVKD. The CDR3: CAISGTGQASSYEQYF. As DNA, the CDR3 is TGTGCCATCAGTGGAACCGGACAGGCCAGCTCCTACGAGCAGTACTTC.

J is TRBJ2-5 and V is TRBV11-3, with 8 bases matching TRBD2. Germline V gene data show CDR1 as SGHNT and CDR2 as YENEEA. The CDR3 covers 14 residues. V was pared by 6 bases and J by 4 bases, with 7 bases of the junction left unmatched. CDR3 in amino acids: CASRAGGGGETQYF. The CDR3 coding sequence is TGTGCCAGCAGGGCGGGGGGCGGAGGAGAGACCCAGTACTTC.

The chain employs TRBV12-5 and TRBJ1-1; the D is unclear. This CDR3 is built from 17 residues. Trimming removed 3 bases at V and 2 bases at J, with 19 bases between. Germline V gene lookup returns CDR1 LGHNT and CDR2 FRNRAP. In nucleotides, the CDR3 is TGTGCTAGTGGTTTCCGTCCTGCGGCTGGAGGAAACACTGAAGCTTTCTTT. This translates into CASGFRPAAGGNTEAFF.

The chain has TRBV6-5 and TRBJ2-7, with a possible D match to TRBD1 (5 bases). Per germline, CDR1 MNHEY and CDR2 SVGAGI. V lost 6 bases, J lost 3 bases, and 18 bases lay in between. The CDR3 contains 15 residues. The CDR3 is CASRRSRQGIYEQYF. The CDR3, as DNA: TGTGCCAGCAGAAGGTCAAGGCAGGGTATCTACGAGCAGTACTTC.

The count of this clone is one. This chain joins TRBV5-1 and TRBJ2-7, with 9 bases that match TRBD2. V shed 4 bases and J 3 bases; nucleotides not matched to a gene: 5. Germline CDR1 reads SGHRS; CDR2 reads YFSETQ. The CDR3 has 14 residues. CDR3 sequence reads: CASSKRGVLYEQYF. CDR3 nucleotide sequence: TGCGCCAGCAGCAAGCGGGGGGTCCTCTACGAGCAGTACTTC. Looking up the rest from reference TRBV5-1 and TRBJ2-7 gives the full variable domain: KAGVTQTPRYLIKTRGQQVTLSCSPISGHRSVSWYQQTPGQGLQFLFEYFSETQRNKGNFPGRFSGRQFSNSRSEMNVSTLELGDSALYLCASSKRGVLYEQYFGPGTRLTVT.

The J gene is TRBJ2-2, the V gene TRBV5-1; TRBD1 matches 8 bases. The V segment lost 2 bases and the J segment 7 bases; nucleotides outside the gene matches: 7. The length of the CDR3 is 15 residues. The germline gives CDR1 SGHRS, CDR2 YFSETQ. CDR3 sequence reads: CASSFSGGGGGELFF. CDR3 DNA sequence: TGCGCCAGCAGCTTTTCAGGGGGCGGAGGCGGGGAGCTGTTTTTT.

This sequence joins TRBV7-2 and TRBJ2-3, with 10 bases identical to TRBD2. The CDR3 length is 16 residues. Germline trimming cut 3 bases from V and 2 bases from J; bases unmatched to any gene: 5. Germline V gives CDR1 SGHTA, CDR2 FQGNSA. CDR3 nucleotides: TGTGCCAGCAGCTTCCGCAGCGGGAGGGCCACAGATACGCAGTATTTT. It codes for CASSFRSGRATDTQYF.

This chain links TRBV7-8 with TRBJ2-2, with 12 bases matching TRBD2. Germline V gene sequence: CDR1 SGHVS, CDR2 FQNEAQ. V was clipped by 5 bases and J by 1 base; unmatched bases: 2. CDR3 length: 16 amino acids. CDR3 DNA: TGTGCCAGCAGCAAGACTAGCGGGAGGAACACCGGGGAGCTGTTTTTT. It codes for CASSKTSGRNTGELFF.

The V and J genes are TRBV6-5 and TRBJ1-2, with D possibly matching TRBD1 (6 bases). The germline V gene encodes CDR1 MNHEY and CDR2 SVGAGI. Deletions cut 6 bases from V and 2 bases from J, with 7 bases between. This CDR3 has 12 residues. CDR3 sequence (DNA): TGTGCCAGCAGAGACAGGAACTATGGCTACACCTTC. Its protein product is CASRDRNYGYTF.

J is TRBJ2-1 and V is TRBV5-1; 12 bases map to TRBD2. J lost 6 bases, V lost 4 bases, and 5 bases had no gene match. This CDR3 is 15 amino acids long. CDR1 SGHRS and CDR2 YFSETQ come from the germline V gene. The CDR3 DNA sequence: TGCGCCAGCAGCCCGACTAGCGGGGGAACCAATGAGCAGTTCTTC. Translation gives CASSPTSGGTNEQFF.

V gene TRBV7-9 combines with J gene TRBJ1-5; D is possibly TRBD1 (6 bases). The CDR3 consists of 15 residues. CDR1 SEHNR and CDR2 FQNEAQ come from the germline V gene (reference sequence). The V and J ends lost 3 bases and 0 bases respectively, with 9 bases between them. CDR3 in amino acids: CASSFGDNSNQPQHF. CDR3 DNA: TGTGCCAGCAGCTTTGGGGACAATAGCAATCAGCCCCAGCATTTT.